Sequencing of this T cell receptor (beta chain) was carried out in a study of T cell repertoires in cytomegalovirus infection. At the level of the study: HLA-B-restricted CMV epitopes that are well studied, plus recently identified HLA-C-restricted ones, were used by the study. Carrying CMV and the relevant HLA type showed in public TCR beta signatures. Whole-study results and caveats: Individuals carrying CMV plus the relevant HLA were identified by cumulative frequency of public TCR beta families. There were HLA-C-restricted CMV-specific TCR beta clonotypes dominating the ex vivo response.

TCRdb called the reads again in MiXCR, with one record for every CDR3 protein. Of approximately 470,000 distinct CDR3 sequences listed, about 42% are singletons. Germline-derived CDR1 and CDR2 are DFQATT and SNEGSKA (reference sequence). Trimming pared 7 bases from V and 2 bases from J, leaving 19 bases between. CDR3 length equals 15 residues. Note on this clonotype: The antigen is not known.

The sequence was collected from a human donor in good health (CMV status not recorded). Some clones in this sample may be carry-over from other donors' samples. The sample was cultured PBMCs, taken from culture after CMV antigen stimulation. The chain employs TRBV20-1 and TRBJ2-3; D is possibly TRBD1 or TRBD2 (5 bases each). The CDR3, as DNA: TGCAGTGTCCGCGGTGGGGGAGCTACCACAGATACGCAGTATTTT. Encoded protein: CSVRGGGATTDTQYF.